This section outlines one T cell receptor beta chain sequence together with its context. The data originate from a study of blood T cell repertoires in COVID-19. Study context: T cells, B-cell-depleted T cells, or PBMCs provided the cDNA or gDNA that served as material.

Original handling: By means of reference gene primer amplification, nucleated cell counts were estimated. Repertoires were generated with immunoSEQ multiplex PCR, while TCRdb's copy carries only in-frame clones and drops some. The V and J calls and clone size are taken from that table; D and trimming were inferred from the DNA. The data hold about 200,000 clones, with more than 80% observed a single time. Recruitment covered over 20 US areas and drew participants whose ages spanned about 18 to 100 years. Recovered status applied to Cohort 3 donors who had two consecutive negative PCRs. It also applied to those with clearance or with symptom resolution. Sequences were obtained from PBMCs or T cells enriched from blood (not recorded which). This clonotype originated in a woman under 30 who had recovered from COVID-19.

The DNA of the CDR3 is TGTGCCAGTTACCCGGAGAATAGGACGGACAGCCAGGATCGGGGAGAGACCCAGTACTTC. It specifies CASYPENRTDSQDRGETQYF. V usage is TRBV19 and J usage is TRBJ2-5; D may be TRBD1 (6 bases). This CDR3 region has 20 residues. CDR1 is LNHDA, CDR2 SQIVND, per germline (reference sequence). V was cut by 8 bases and J by 4 bases, with 35 bases left in between.